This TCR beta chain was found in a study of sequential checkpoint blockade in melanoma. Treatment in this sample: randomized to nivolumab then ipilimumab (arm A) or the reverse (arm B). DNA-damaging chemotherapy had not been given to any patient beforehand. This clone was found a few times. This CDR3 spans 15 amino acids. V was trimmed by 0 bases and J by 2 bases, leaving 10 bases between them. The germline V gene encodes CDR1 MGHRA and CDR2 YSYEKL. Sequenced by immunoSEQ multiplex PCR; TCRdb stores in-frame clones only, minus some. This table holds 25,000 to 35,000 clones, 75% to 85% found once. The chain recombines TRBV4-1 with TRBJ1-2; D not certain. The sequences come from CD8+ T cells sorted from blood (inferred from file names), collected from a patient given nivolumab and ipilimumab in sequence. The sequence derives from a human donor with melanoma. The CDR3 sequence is CASSQETAPNYGYTF. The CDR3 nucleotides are TGCGCCAGCAGCCAAGAAACCGCGCCCAACTATGGCTACACCTTC.